The 17 T cell receptor beta chains reported below all come from one sample, sequenced in a study of T cells in Graves' hyperthyroidism and ophthalmopathy. Amplified TCR beta CDR3 regions derived from RNA transcripts. Researchers ran a first-round RT-PCR on the TCR CDR3 using the HTBI primer set. MiXCR was run by TCRdb on the multiplex PCR reads, yielding one entry per CDR3 protein. The sample shows 500,000 to 600,000 distinct CDR3 sequences, roughly 50% of them seen only once. Source material: peripheral blood or thyroid tissue (not recorded which). The receptors shown here come from an adult woman with Graves' disease, either hyperthyroidism or ophthalmopathy (not recorded which).

This clonotype appeared many times. The rearrangement joins TRBV28 to TRBJ1-5; D is uncertain. Germline CDR1 reads MDHEN; CDR2 reads SYDVKM. The CDR3 sequence is 16 residues long. V dropped 2 bases and J dropped 1 base, with 12 bases sitting between them. The CDR3 here is CASSLVEGYSNQPQHF. The CDR3 DNA is TGTGCCAGCAGTTTAGTTGAGGGATACAGCAATCAGCCCCAGCATTTT.

CDR3 DNA: TGCAGCGTTTACAGGGCGAGCTCTGGAAACACCATATATTTT. As protein: CSVYRASSGNTIYF. The V gene is TRBV29-1, the J gene TRBJ1-3; maybe TRBD1 (6 bases). CDR3 size: 14 residues. Germline V gives CDR1 SQVTM, CDR2 ANQGSEA. Trimming took off 5 bases at V and 0 bases at J, with 11 bases between the two ends.

This clonotype was observed a single time. The chain combines TRBV13 with TRBJ1-1; tentative D call: TRBD1 (6 bases). Per the germline V gene, CDR1 is PRHDT and CDR2 is FYEKMQ (reference sequence). Trimming removed 5 bases from V and 0 bases from J, with 16 bases in between. CDR3 length: 16 amino acids. CDR3 DNA: TGTGCCAGCAGCGGGACTTGGACAGCGATGAACACTGAAGCTTTCTTT. Its protein is CASSGTWTAMNTEAFF.

The V gene is TRBV10-3, the J gene TRBJ2-7; D may correspond to TRBD1 or TRBD2 (5 bases each). This CDR3 comprises 14 residues. The germline V gene encodes CDR1 ENHRY and CDR2 SYGVKD. Trimming left V 10 bases short and J 4 bases short, with 20 bases between. CDR3 nucleotide sequence: TGTGCCACCGGCGAATCGGGACGGAATTACGAGCAGTACTTC. Translation gives CATGESGRNYEQYF.

Details on this clonotype: A much more abundant neighbour one base away suggests this may be a read error. The chain combines TRBV7-2 with TRBJ2-7; D is uncertain. Trimming took off 6 bases at V and 6 bases at J, with 9 bases between the two ends. The CDR3 contains 11 residues. CDR1 SGHTA and CDR2 FQGNSA come from the germline V gene. CDR3 protein: CASSSGPEQYF. CDR3 bases: TGTGCCAGCAGTTCCGGCCCCGAGCAGTACTTC. Full variable domain (outside the CDR3, taken from reference TRBV7-2 and TRBJ2-7): GAGVSQSPSNKVTEKGKDVELRCDPISGHTALYWYRQSLGQGLEFLIYFQGNSAPDKSGLPSDRFSAERTGGSVSTLTIQRTQQEDSAVYLCASSSGPEQYFGPGTRLTVT.

V gene TRBV25-1 combines with J gene TRBJ2-1, with D perhaps TRBD1 (5 bases). Trimming took 5 bases from V and 8 from J, leaving 16 bases between them. CDR1 MGHDK and CDR2 SYGVNS come from the germline V gene. The CDR3 spans 14 residues. The CDR3 here is CASSTGHISYEQFF. The CDR3 coding sequence is TGTGCCAGCAGTACCGGACATATCTCATATGAGCAGTTCTTC.

This clonotype was detected ten times or more. The rearrangement joins TRBV9 to TRBJ2-2; 8 bases align to TRBD1. CDR1 and CDR2 (germline): SGDLS, YYNGEE. V was clipped by 4 bases and J by 14 bases; unmatched bases: 10. CDR3 size: 13 residues. This chain's CDR3 is CASSTGQVGQLFF. CDR3 in DNA: TGTGCCAGCAGCACGGGACAGGTGGGGCAACTGTTTTTT.

CDR3 nucleotide sequence: TGTGCCAGCAGCCCCCGGGCACCTCTTGGCTACACCTTC. Residues: CASSPRAPLGYTF. J is TRBJ1-2 and V is TRBV28; D is uncertain. The V end was cut by 6 bases, the J end by 7 bases, with 15 bases between. The V gene's germline CDR1 is MDHEN and CDR2 SYDVKM. The CDR3 length is 13 residues.

This clonotype showed up many times. V and J are TRBV7-9 and TRBJ2-7; D not resolved. This CDR3 contains 13 residues. Germline CDR1 SEHNR, CDR2 FQNEAQ (reference sequence). V was trimmed by 1 base and J by 3 bases, leaving 7 bases between them. The CDR3 DNA reads as TGTGCCAGCAGCTTAGGTCCCCACTACGAGCAGTACTTC. Its protein is CASSLGPHYEQYF.

This clonotype was detected ten times or more. This chain connects TRBV4-1 to TRBJ1-5; weak D call: TRBD1 (5 bases). CDR3 size: 16 residues. V lost 1 base to trimming and J lost 4 bases, with 14 bases between them. From germline, CDR1 is MGHRA and CDR2 YSYEKL. CDR3 amino acids: CASSQGRGPRNQPQHF. The CDR3 region has the DNA TGCGCCAGCAGCCAAGGGCGGGGACCAAGAAATCAGCCCCAGCATTTT.

This clonotype was picked up a small number of times. The chain employs TRBV9 and TRBJ1-6; TRBD1 agrees at 10 bases. After removal of 3 bases from V and 6 bases from J, the junction contained 3 bases not matched to a gene. The germline gives CDR1 SGDLS, CDR2 YYNGEE. CDR3 size: 15 residues. This chain's CDR3 is CASSDGDRGNSPLHF. The CDR3 region has the DNA TGTGCCAGCAGCGATGGGGACAGGGGTAATTCACCCCTCCACTTT.

Many counts were recorded for this clonotype. V and J are TRBV20-1 and TRBJ1-5, with D maybe TRBD1 (6 bases). The V gene's germline CDR1 is DFQATT and CDR2 SNEGSKA (reference sequence). The CDR3 is made up of 19 amino acids. V was pared by 1 base and J by 0 bases, with 22 bases between. CDR3 nucleotides: TGCAGTGCTAGAGCCCTAGGGACACCCCAGCAGCATAGCAATCAGCCCCAGCATTTT. The encoded protein is CSARALGTPQQHSNQPQHF.

Many counts were recorded for this clonotype. The gene calls are TRBV6-1 and TRBJ1-2; 8 bases are a match to TRBD1. Trimming at V came to 2 bases and at J to 8 bases, leaving 10 bases not matched to a gene. Germline CDR1 reads MNHNS; CDR2 reads SASEGT. The CDR3 contains 15 residues. CDR3 bases: TGTGCCAGCAGTGAACTCTTGACAGGGGTGTTCGGCTACACCTTC. Translating it yields CASSELLTGVFGYTF.

This clonotype turned up a few times. The rearrangement uses TRBV5-4 and TRBJ1-4, with 9 bases that match TRBD1. The germline V gene has CDR1 SGHNT and CDR2 YYREEE (reference sequence). V lost 3 bases, J lost 5 bases, and 5 bases stayed unmatched. This CDR3 is built from 15 residues. The CDR3 loop is CASSSPGQGNEKLFF. Here the CDR3 DNA reads TGTGCCAGCAGCTCCCCGGGACAGGGAAATGAAAAACTGTTTTTT.

The chain uses TRBV28 and TRBJ1-5; 9 bases are shared with TRBD1. Germline values: CDR1 MDHEN, CDR2 SYDVKM. With 6 bases clipped from V and 2 bases from J, the junction kept 8 bases outside the gene matches. The length of the CDR3 is 16 residues. The CDR3 DNA sequence: TGTGCCAGCAGACGCGGGACAGGGAGTGGCAATCAGCCCCAGCATTTT. Encoded protein: CASRRGTGSGNQPQHF.

The chain has TRBV28 and TRBJ2-7; TRBD1 matches 7 bases. The CDR3 covers 13 residues. The J segment lost 8 bases and the V segment lost 5 bases, leaving 9 bases of the junction unmatched. Germline V gene lookup returns CDR1 MDHEN and CDR2 SYDVKM. The CDR3 loop reads CASSPGGTVKQYF. The CDR3 coding sequence is TGTGCCAGCAGTCCAGGGGGAACGGTTAAGCAGTACTTC.

This clonotype was counted ten times or more. The chain has TRBV7-8 and TRBJ2-7; TRBD2 might be the D (6 bases). The CDR3 contains 16 residues. Between the trimmed V and J ends, which lost 4 bases and 4 bases, there was a span of 20 bases. CDR1 and CDR2 (germline): SGHVS, FQNEAQ. CDR3 amino acids: CASSSSQAGKGYEQYF. Here the CDR3 DNA reads TGTGCCAGCAGCTCCTCCCAGGCGGGAAAAGGGTACGAGCAGTACTTC.